These 14 T cell receptor beta chains came from one sample sequenced in a study of vaccination effects on CD4 cells after COVID-19. The method was immunoSEQ multiplex PCR; TCRdb's version includes in-frame clones alone and lacks a portion of them. The data hold approximately 31,000 clones, with approximately 78% observed a single time. Antigen-specific CD4+ T cells were expanded (with viral peptide pools) by the ViraFEST assay ahead of sequencing. Once cultured for approximately 10 days, the cells underwent separation to obtain CD4+ T cells. Convalescent patients had PCR-confirmed SARS-CoV-2 infection between March and December 2020. These receptors' antigens are unknown. Sequences were derived from CD4+ T cells from PBMCs cultured with a peptide pool, sampled before COVID-19 vaccination. These receptor sequences come from a human donor who had a prior SARS-CoV-2 infection.

The chain employs TRBV2 and TRBJ1-6; D is undetermined. Per germline, CDR1 SNHLY and CDR2 FYNNEI. CDR3 length: 11 residues. V dropped 5 bases and J dropped 7 bases, with 3 bases sitting between them. CDR3 loop: CASSLNSPLHF. The CDR3 nucleotides read TGTGCCAGCAGTCTGAATTCACCCCTCCACTTT.

This clone has a single count. The V and J genes are TRBV27 and TRBJ2-5; D call uncertain. The V gene lost 3 bases and the J gene lost 5 bases, with 16 bases spanning the gap. The length of the CDR3 is 15 residues. The germline V gene has CDR1 MNHEY and CDR2 SMNVEV (reference sequence). This chain's CDR3 is CASSFDTPKEETQYF. For the CDR3, the DNA is TGTGCCAGCAGTTTCGACACCCCAAAGGAGGAGACCCAGTACTTC.

This chain links TRBV5-4 with TRBJ2-7, with D perhaps TRBD1 (5 bases). Germline V CDR1 and CDR2: SGHNT, YYREEE (reference sequence). This CDR3 is 13 amino acids long. V was clipped by 6 bases and J by 6 bases, with 16 bases between them. The CDR3 coding sequence is TGTGCCAGCACGTACTCAGGGTTCGGCGAGCAGTACTTC. The encoded protein is CASTYSGFGEQYF.

J is TRBJ1-2 and V is TRBV18, with 7 bases that match TRBD1. Germline trimming cut 2 bases from V and 0 bases from J; bases unmatched to any gene: 9. Per the germline V gene, CDR1 is KGHSH and CDR2 is LQKENI. This CDR3 has 17 residues. The CDR3 loop reads CASSPERTGLANYGYTF. The CDR3 DNA sequence: TGTGCCAGCTCACCAGAGAGGACAGGTCTGGCTAACTATGGCTACACCTTC.

The V and J genes are TRBV9 and TRBJ2-5; 7 bases align to TRBD1. J lost 2 bases, V lost 3 bases, and 13 bases had no gene match. Germline lookup yields CDR1 SGDLS and CDR2 YYNGEE. The CDR3 is 17 amino acids. The CDR3 region is CASSGGGRRQEQETQYF. In DNA, the CDR3 is TGTGCCAGCAGCGGAGGGGGCAGGAGACAAGAACAAGAGACCCAGTACTTC.

This clone was detected once. V usage is TRBV7-9 and J usage is TRBJ1-1; 8 bases match TRBD1. Germline CDR1 is SEHNR and CDR2 is FQNEAQ (reference sequence). V trimming: 4 bases; J trimming: 1 base; junction bases outside the gene matches: 8. The CDR3 totals 16 residues. CDR3 amino acids: CASSYPGGAGNTEAFF. The CDR3 region has the DNA TGTGCCAGCAGCTACCCAGGGGGCGCGGGGAACACTGAAGCTTTCTTT.

This clone appeared a single time. V is TRBV9 and J is TRBJ2-1; D gene unclear. The CDR3 totals 13 residues. CDR1 and CDR2 from the germline V gene are SGDLS and YYNGEE. V was trimmed by 4 bases and J by 4 bases, leaving 9 bases between them. CDR3 in amino acids: CASSSEMYNEQFF. CDR3 in DNA: TGTGCCAGCAGCTCGGAGATGTACAATGAGCAGTTCTTC. The full variable domain, completed using reference TRBV9 and TRBJ2-1, is DSGVTQTPKHLITATGQRVTLRCSPRSGDLSVYWYQQSLDQGLQFLIQYYNGEERAKGNILERFSAQQFPDLHSELNLSSLELGDSALYFCASSSEMYNEQFFGPGTRLTVL.

The chain couples TRBV6-2 or TRBV6-3 to TRBJ1-2; possible D gene TRBD1, 6 bases. CDR3 length equals 13 residues. V lost 2 bases and J lost 3, with 7 bases in between. Germline CDR1 is MNHEY and CDR2 is SVGEGT. The CDR3 is CASSYDRYYGYTF. DNA for the CDR3: TGTGCCAGCAGTTACGACAGGTACTATGGCTACACCTTC.

There are a few counts of this clone. V is TRBV7-3 and J is TRBJ2-7; TRBD2 matches 10 bases. The CDR3 is 13 residues long. CDR1 and CDR2 (germline): SGHTA, FQGTGA. Trimming removed 5 bases from V and 6 bases from J; junction bases left unmatched: 4. Here the CDR3 DNA reads TGTGCCAGCAGCACTAGCGGGACGGGCGAGCAGTACTTC. Protein sequence: CASSTSGTGEQYF.

This clone has only one observation. The chain links TRBV5-4 to TRBJ2-4; 8 positions agree with TRBD2. This CDR3 comprises 15 residues. Unmatched junction bases numbered 5, after V lost 1 base and J lost 5 bases. CDR1 is SGHNT and CDR2 is YYREEE in the germline V gene (reference sequence). For the CDR3, the DNA is TGTGCCAGCAGCTTGCCCGGGAGGGCTGAAAACATTCAGTACTTC. Translation: CASSLPGRAENIQYF.

The rearrangement links TRBV5-1 to TRBJ2-3; unclear D gene. Germline V gene sequence: CDR1 SGHRS, CDR2 YFSETQ. The V end was cut by 4 bases, the J end by 4 bases, with 10 bases between. The CDR3 is 13 residues long. CDR3 sequence: CASSPDWPDTQYF. CDR3 coding DNA: TGCGCCAGCAGCCCCGACTGGCCAGATACGCAGTATTTT.

V and J are TRBV14 and TRBJ2-3; TRBD2 matches 9 bases. The V segment lost 4 bases and the J segment 2 bases; nucleotides outside the gene matches: 16. The CDR3 consists of 19 residues. Looked up from germline, CDR1 is SGHDN and CDR2 is FVKESK. CDR3 loop: CASSPKRLRLAELTDTQYF. As DNA, the CDR3 is TGTGCCAGCAGCCCAAAGAGACTAAGACTAGCGGAACTCACAGATACGCAGTATTTT.

The chain uses TRBV13 and TRBJ2-3, with D maybe TRBD2 (5 bases). This CDR3 is 14 amino acids long. Deletions cut 1 base from V and 4 bases from J, with 9 bases between. Germline values: CDR1 PRHDT, CDR2 FYEKMQ (reference sequence). The CDR3 reads CASSLELAADTQYF. The CDR3 bases are TGTGCCAGCAGCTTAGAGCTAGCAGCAGATACGCAGTATTTT.

This rearrangement joins TRBV2 to TRBJ1-6, with TRBD1 matching 8 bases. Trimming removed 6 bases from V and 6 bases from J; junction bases left unmatched: 7. From germline, CDR1 is SNHLY and CDR2 FYNNEI. The CDR3 is 15 residues long. For the CDR3, the DNA is TGTGCCAGCAGCAGGACAGGGAGGACTAATTCACCCCTCCACTTT. Translated, it gives CASSRTGRTNSPLHF.